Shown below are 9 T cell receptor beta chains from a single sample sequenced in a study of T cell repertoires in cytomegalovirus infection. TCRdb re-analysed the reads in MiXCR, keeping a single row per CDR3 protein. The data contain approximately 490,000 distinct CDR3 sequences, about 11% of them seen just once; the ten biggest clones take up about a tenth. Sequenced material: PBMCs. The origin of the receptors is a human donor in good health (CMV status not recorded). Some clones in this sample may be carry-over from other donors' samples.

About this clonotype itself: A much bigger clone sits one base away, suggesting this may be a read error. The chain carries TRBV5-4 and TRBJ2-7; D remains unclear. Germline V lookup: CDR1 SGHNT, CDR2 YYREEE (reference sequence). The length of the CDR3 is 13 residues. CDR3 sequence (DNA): TGTGCCAGCAGCTTGTCCGGGCTCTACGAGCTGTACTTC. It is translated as CASSLSGLYELYF.

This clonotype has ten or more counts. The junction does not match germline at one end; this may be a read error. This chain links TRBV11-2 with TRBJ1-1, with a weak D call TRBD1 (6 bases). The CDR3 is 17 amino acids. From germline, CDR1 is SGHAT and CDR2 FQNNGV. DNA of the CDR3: TGTGCCAGCAGCTTCCGTGTGCCAAGGGGGGCGAACGCTGAAGCTTTCTTT. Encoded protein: CASSFRVPRGANAEAFF.

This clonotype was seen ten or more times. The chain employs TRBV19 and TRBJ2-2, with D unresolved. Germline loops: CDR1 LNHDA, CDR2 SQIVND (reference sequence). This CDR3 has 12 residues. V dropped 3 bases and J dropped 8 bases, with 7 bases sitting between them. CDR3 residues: CASSIRSGELFF. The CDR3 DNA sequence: TGTGCCAGTAGTATCAGGTCTGGGGAGCTGTTTTTT.

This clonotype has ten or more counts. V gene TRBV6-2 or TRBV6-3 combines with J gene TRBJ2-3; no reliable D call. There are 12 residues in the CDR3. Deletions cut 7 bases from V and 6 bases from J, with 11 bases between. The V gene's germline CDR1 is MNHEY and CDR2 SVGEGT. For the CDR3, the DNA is TGTGCCAGCAACACCTTAACGGATACGCAGTATTTT. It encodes CASNTLTDTQYF.

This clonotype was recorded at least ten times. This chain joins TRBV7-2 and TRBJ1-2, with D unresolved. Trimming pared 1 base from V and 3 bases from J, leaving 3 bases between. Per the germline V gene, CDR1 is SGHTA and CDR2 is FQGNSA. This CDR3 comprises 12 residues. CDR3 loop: CASSLGYYGYTF. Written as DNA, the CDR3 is TGTGCCAGCAGCTTAGGGTACTATGGCTACACCTTC.

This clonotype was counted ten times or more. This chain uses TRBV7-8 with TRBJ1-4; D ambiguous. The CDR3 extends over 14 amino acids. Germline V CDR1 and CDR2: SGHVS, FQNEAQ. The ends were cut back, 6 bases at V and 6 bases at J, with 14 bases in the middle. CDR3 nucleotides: TGTGCCAGCAGGTCCCGGGTCCCAGATGAAAAACTGTTTTTT. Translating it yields CASRSRVPDEKLFF.

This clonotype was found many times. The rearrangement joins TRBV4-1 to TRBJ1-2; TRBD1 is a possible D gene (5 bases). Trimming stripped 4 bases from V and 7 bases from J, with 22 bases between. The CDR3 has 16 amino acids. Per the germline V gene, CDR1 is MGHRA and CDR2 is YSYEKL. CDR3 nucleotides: TGCGCCAGCAGCCTCGTCGATCGGGGGATTTTAGGTGGCTACACCTTC. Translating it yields CASSLVDRGILGGYTF.

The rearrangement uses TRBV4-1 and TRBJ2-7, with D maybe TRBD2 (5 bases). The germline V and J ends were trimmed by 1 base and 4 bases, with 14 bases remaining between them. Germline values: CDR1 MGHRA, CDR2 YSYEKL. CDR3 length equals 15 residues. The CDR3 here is CASSQGTAGPYEQYF. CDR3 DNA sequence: TGCGCCAGCAGCCAAGGGACGGCGGGCCCTTACGAGCAGTACTTC.

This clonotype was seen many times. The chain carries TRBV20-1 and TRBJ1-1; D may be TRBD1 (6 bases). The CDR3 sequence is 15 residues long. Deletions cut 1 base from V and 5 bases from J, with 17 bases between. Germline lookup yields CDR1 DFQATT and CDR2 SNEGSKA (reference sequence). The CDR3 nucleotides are TGCAGTGCTAGAGCCTCCGGGGGGCCCAGAACTGAAGCTTTCTTT. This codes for CSARASGGPRTEAFF.